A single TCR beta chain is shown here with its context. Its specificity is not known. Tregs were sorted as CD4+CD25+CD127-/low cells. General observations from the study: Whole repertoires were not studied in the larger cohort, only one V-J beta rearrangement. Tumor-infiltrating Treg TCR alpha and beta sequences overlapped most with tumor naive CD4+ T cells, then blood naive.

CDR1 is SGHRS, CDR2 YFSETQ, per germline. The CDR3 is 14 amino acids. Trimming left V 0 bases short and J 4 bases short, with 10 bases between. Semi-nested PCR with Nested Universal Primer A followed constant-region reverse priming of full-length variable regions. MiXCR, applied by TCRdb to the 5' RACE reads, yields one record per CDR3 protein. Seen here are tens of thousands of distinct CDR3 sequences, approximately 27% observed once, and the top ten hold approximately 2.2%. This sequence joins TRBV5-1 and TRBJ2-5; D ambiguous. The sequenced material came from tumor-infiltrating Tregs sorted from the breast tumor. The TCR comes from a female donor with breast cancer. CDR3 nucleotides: TGCGCCAGCAGCTTGGTGGTTGGGTCAGAGACCCAGTACTTC. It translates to CASSLVVGSETQYF. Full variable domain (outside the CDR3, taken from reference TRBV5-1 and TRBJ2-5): KAGVTQTPRYLIKTRGQQVTLSCSPISGHRSVSWYQQTPGQGLQFLFEYFSETQRNKGNFPGRFSGRQFSNSRSEMNVSTLELGDSALYLCASSLVVGSETQYFGPGTRLLVL.